The rows below give T cell receptor beta chains drawn from one sample of a study of cytomegalovirus exposure and HLA in healthy donors. Clones were read by immunoSEQ multiplex PCR, and TCRdb kept only the in-frame ones, dropping some. This table holds approximately 150,000 clones. The sample taken for sequencing was PBMCs. The receptors stem from a woman in her 50s in good health and CMV-seronegative. Both conserved end residues are part of each CDR3. Fields, in order: J gene, V gene, D gene, CDR3 protein, CDR3 DNA. D genes are given only for firm matches.

j_gene: TRBJ2-2; v_gene: TRBV30; d_gene: NA; CDR3aa: CAWSVRRGPGELFF; CDR3nt: TGTGCCTGGAGTGTCCGGAGGGGCCCCGGGGAGCTGTTTTTT
j_gene: TRBJ2-1; v_gene: TRBV18; d_gene: NA; CDR3aa: CASSADMYNEQFF; CDR3nt: TGTGCCAGCTCAGCTGACATGTACAATGAGCAGTTCTTC
j_gene: TRBJ2-1; v_gene: TRBV9; d_gene: TRBD2; CDR3aa: CASSGRLAGYYNEQFF; CDR3nt: TGTGCCAGCAGCGGAAGATTAGCGGGTTACTACAATGAGCAGTTCTTC
j_gene: TRBJ2-7; v_gene: TRBV2; d_gene: NA; CDR3aa: CASLSGSTYEQYF; CDR3nt: TGTGCCAGTCTTTCGGGTTCAACCTACGAGCAGTACTTC
j_gene: TRBJ1-2; v_gene: TRBV6-5; d_gene: TRBD1; CDR3aa: CASLSRAGGSYGYTF; CDR3nt: TGTGCCAGCCTTTCAAGGGCAGGGGGATCCTATGGCTACACCTTC
j_gene: TRBJ2-7; v_gene: TRBV9; d_gene: TRBD1; CDR3aa: CASSSITQGGEQYF; CDR3nt: TGTGCCAGCAGCTCGATAACACAGGGGGGAGAGCAGTACTTC
j_gene: TRBJ2-7; v_gene: TRBV13; d_gene: TRBD1; CDR3aa: CASSLGGAWTGTSEQYF; CDR3nt: TGTGCCAGCAGCTTAGGGGGTGCATGGACAGGTACAAGTGAGCAGTACTTC
j_gene: TRBJ2-1; v_gene: TRBV30; d_gene: TRBD2; CDR3aa: CAWSGPGLAVKISYNEQFF; CDR3nt: TGTGCCTGGAGTGGCCCGGGACTAGCGGTAAAGATCTCCTACAATGAGCAGTTCTTC
j_gene: TRBJ1-3; v_gene: TRBV11-3; d_gene: NA; CDR3aa: CASSLGDAAGNTIYF; CDR3nt: TGTGCCAGCAGCTTAGGCGATGCCGCTGGAAACACCATATATTTT
j_gene: TRBJ1-1; v_gene: TRBV5-1; d_gene: NA; CDR3aa: CASSLGGVGTEAFF; CDR3nt: TGCGCCAGCAGCCTGGGGGGGGTAGGGACTGAAGCTTTCTTT
j_gene: TRBJ2-7; v_gene: TRBV30; d_gene: NA; CDR3aa: CAWSSPRGITAHEQYF; CDR3nt: TGTGCCTGGAGTTCTCCTCGGGGGATTACGGCTCACGAGCAGTACTTC
j_gene: TRBJ1-3; v_gene: TRBV27; d_gene: NA; CDR3aa: CASSFWGDGNTIYF; CDR3nt: TGTGCCAGCAGTTTCTGGGGCGATGGAAACACCATATATTTT
j_gene: TRBJ2-7; v_gene: TRBV6-1; d_gene: NA; CDR3aa: CASSLTSYEQYF; CDR3nt: TGTGCCAGCAGTTTGACATCCTACGAGCAGTACTTC
j_gene: TRBJ1-2; v_gene: TRBV7-8; d_gene: NA; CDR3aa: CASSPGQIRDGYTF; CDR3nt: TGTGCCAGCAGCCCTGGACAGATCCGCGATGGCTACACCTTC
j_gene: TRBJ2-1; v_gene: TRBV5-1; d_gene: NA; CDR3aa: CASSLDEEGNEQFF; CDR3nt: TGCGCCAGCAGCTTGGACGAGGAGGGCAATGAGCAGTTCTTC
j_gene: TRBJ2-1; v_gene: TRBV2; d_gene: TRBD1; CDR3aa: CASSSKGQGTYNEQFF; CDR3nt: TGTGCCAGCAGTTCGAAGGGACAGGGGACCTACAATGAGCAGTTCTTC
j_gene: TRBJ1-2; v_gene: TRBV19; d_gene: NA; CDR3aa: CASTTANYGYTF; CDR3nt: TGTGCCAGTACCACGGCTAACTATGGCTACACCTTC
j_gene: TRBJ2-1; v_gene: TRBV2; d_gene: TRBD2; CDR3aa: CASDPGLAYNEQFF; CDR3nt: TGTGCCAGCGATCCGGGACTAGCCTACAATGAGCAGTTCTTC
j_gene: TRBJ2-6; v_gene: TRBV6-6; d_gene: NA; CDR3aa: CASSGPRGGGANVLTF; CDR3nt: TGTGCCAGCAGTGGCCCTAGGGGAGGTGGGGCCAACGTCCTGACTTTC
j_gene: TRBJ2-5; v_gene: TRBV10-3; d_gene: NA; CDR3aa: CAIRGEVLETQYF; CDR3nt: TGTGCCATCAGAGGGGAGGTTCTAGAGACCCAGTACTTC
j_gene: TRBJ1-4; v_gene: TRBV28; d_gene: TRBD1; CDR3aa: CASSDLIVAGGGTNEKLFF; CDR3nt: TGTGCCAGCAGTGACCTTATCGTGGCAGGGGGAGGAACTAATGAAAAACTGTTTTTT
j_gene: TRBJ2-3; v_gene: TRBV29-1; d_gene: TRBD2; CDR3aa: CSVGLTTDTQYF; CDR3nt: TGCAGCGTGGGACTAACCACAGATACGCAGTATTTT
j_gene: TRBJ1-2; v_gene: TRBV25-1; d_gene: NA; CDR3aa: CASSAGYGYTF; CDR3nt: TGTGCCAGCAGTGCCGGCTATGGCTACACCTTC
j_gene: TRBJ1-2; v_gene: TRBV27; d_gene: TRBD1; CDR3aa: CASSAGQTHFNGYTF; CDR3nt: TGTGCCAGCAGTGCGGGACAGACCCATTTCAATGGCTACACCTTC
j_gene: TRBJ2-7; v_gene: TRBV6-5; d_gene: TRBD2; CDR3aa: CASLAGGRSYEQYF; CDR3nt: TGTGCCAGCCTCGCGGGGGGCCGTTCCTACGAGCAGTACTTC
j_gene: TRBJ2-2; v_gene: TRBV5-5; d_gene: NA; CDR3aa: CASSWQDGANTGELFF; CDR3nt: TGTGCCAGCAGCTGGCAGGACGGGGCGAACACCGGGGAGCTGTTTTTT
j_gene: TRBJ2-5; v_gene: TRBV9; d_gene: TRBD2; CDR3aa: CASSTGGTSGGRQETQYF; CDR3nt: TGTGCCAGCAGCACAGGCGGGACTAGCGGAGGGAGACAAGAGACCCAGTACTTC
j_gene: TRBJ1-5; v_gene: TRBV4-1; d_gene: TRBD1; CDR3aa: CASSQGITGGEYQPQHF; CDR3nt: TGCGCCAGCAGCCAGGGGATCACAGGGGGAGAGTATCAGCCCCAGCATTTT
j_gene: TRBJ1-1; v_gene: TRBV11-3; d_gene: NA; CDR3aa: CASSPSRRNTEAFF; CDR3nt: TGTGCCAGCAGCCCTTCCAGAAGGAACACTGAAGCTTTCTTT
j_gene: TRBJ1-2; v_gene: TRBV4-2; d_gene: TRBD1; CDR3aa: CASSHPIGDSLNGYTF; CDR3nt: TGTGCCAGCAGCCACCCGATAGGGGACAGCCTGAATGGCTACACCTTC
j_gene: TRBJ2-1; v_gene: TRBV2; d_gene: TRBD1; CDR3aa: CASSWTGGDVDQFF; CDR3nt: TGTGCCAGCAGCTGGACAGGGGGGGACGTTGATCAGTTCTTC
j_gene: TRBJ2-3; v_gene: TRBV30; d_gene: TRBD1; CDR3aa: CAGSVGGQGTDTQYF; CDR3nt: TGTGCCGGGAGTGTAGGGGGACAGGGCACAGATACGCAGTATTTT
j_gene: TRBJ1-5; v_gene: TRBV19; d_gene: TRBD1; CDR3aa: CASSIGPGQGYDSNQPQHF; CDR3nt: TGTGCCAGTAGTATAGGACCGGGACAGGGATATGATAGCAATCAGCCCCAGCATTTT
j_gene: TRBJ2-3; v_gene: TRBV2; d_gene: NA; CDR3aa: CASSKEITDTQYF; CDR3nt: TGTGCCAGCAGTAAGGAGATCACAGATACGCAGTATTTT
j_gene: TRBJ2-7; v_gene: TRBV4-2; d_gene: TRBD1; CDR3aa: CASTGTGGHEQYF; CDR3nt: TGTGCCAGCACCGGGACAGGGGGTCACGAGCAGTACTTC
j_gene: TRBJ2-7; v_gene: TRBV19; d_gene: TRBD1; CDR3aa: CASSITGGNYEQYF; CDR3nt: TGTGCCAGTAGTATAACAGGGGGAAACTACGAGCAGTACTTC
j_gene: TRBJ2-7; v_gene: TRBV11-3; d_gene: TRBD1; CDR3aa: CASSLVSGQGNEQYF; CDR3nt: TGTGCCAGCAGCTTGGTTTCGGGACAGGGTAACGAGCAGTACTTC
j_gene: TRBJ1-2; v_gene: TRBV9; d_gene: TRBD1; CDR3aa: CASSVGGTGDFLGTF; CDR3nt: TGTGCCAGCAGCGTAGGCGGGACAGGGGACTTTCTCGGCACCTTC
j_gene: TRBJ2-1; v_gene: TRBV18; d_gene: TRBD2; CDR3aa: CASSPPTSGSDNEQFF; CDR3nt: TGTGCCAGCTCACCACCGACTAGCGGATCCGACAATGAGCAGTTCTTC
j_gene: TRBJ2-7; v_gene: TRBV27; d_gene: NA; CDR3aa: CASSLYRGANSYEQYF; CDR3nt: TGTGCCAGCAGTTTATATCGGGGGGCCAACTCCTACGAGCAGTACTTC
j_gene: TRBJ2-7; v_gene: TRBV6-5; d_gene: NA; CDR3aa: CASSYSGDRRLYEQYF; CDR3nt: TGTGCCAGCAGTTACTCGGGAGACCGCCGCCTTTACGAGCAGTACTTC
j_gene: TRBJ2-7; v_gene: TRBV7-2; d_gene: TRBD2; CDR3aa: CASSFGLASEQYF; CDR3nt: TGTGCCAGCAGTTTTGGACTAGCGTCAGAGCAGTACTTC
j_gene: TRBJ2-3; v_gene: TRBV11-3; d_gene: TRBD1; CDR3aa: CASSPRTGGSSDTQYF; CDR3nt: TGTGCCAGCAGCCCCCGAACAGGGGGCAGCTCAGATACGCAGTATTTT
j_gene: TRBJ2-7; v_gene: TRBV27; d_gene: TRBD1; CDR3aa: CASSLRTGVYEQYF; CDR3nt: TGTGCCAGCAGCTTGAGGACAGGGGTGTACGAGCAGTACTTC
j_gene: TRBJ2-3; v_gene: TRBV18; d_gene: NA; CDR3aa: CASSDFTDTQYF; CDR3nt: TGTGCCAGCTCGGACTTCACAGATACGCAGTATTTT
j_gene: TRBJ1-2; v_gene: TRBV6-1; d_gene: TRBD1; CDR3aa: CASSAMTGGRDGYTF; CDR3nt: TGTGCCAGCAGTGCCATGACAGGGGGGAGGGATGGCTACACCTTC
j_gene: TRBJ2-7; v_gene: TRBV6-6; d_gene: NA; CDR3aa: CASSYTYASLEQYF; CDR3nt: TGTGCCAGCAGTTACACCTACGCTTCTCTTGAGCAGTACTTC
j_gene: TRBJ1-4; v_gene: TRBV5-1; d_gene: NA; CDR3aa: CASSLQGSANEKLFF; CDR3nt: TGCGCCAGCAGCCTCCAGGGAAGTGCTAATGAAAAACTGTTTTTT
j_gene: TRBJ2-7; v_gene: TRBV2; d_gene: NA; CDR3aa: CASLASPYEQYF; CDR3nt: TGTGCCAGCCTAGCTTCTCCCTACGAGCAGTACTTC
j_gene: TRBJ1-4; v_gene: TRBV28; d_gene: TRBD1; CDR3aa: CASSNGQGEKLFF; CDR3nt: TGTGCCAGCAGCAACGGACAGGGCGAAAAACTGTTTTTT
j_gene: TRBJ2-7; v_gene: TRBV5-1; d_gene: NA; CDR3aa: CASSLVSSAYEQYF; CDR3nt: TGCGCCAGCAGCTTGGTGTCTAGCGCCTACGAGCAGTACTTC
j_gene: TRBJ2-5; v_gene: TRBV5-1; d_gene: TRBD1; CDR3aa: CASSPTGAYPSSETQYF; CDR3nt: TGCGCCAGCAGCCCGACAGGGGCTTATCCCTCTTCAGAGACCCAGTACTTC
j_gene: TRBJ2-1; v_gene: TRBV4-3; d_gene: TRBD1; CDR3aa: CASSQGMGTGEQFF; CDR3nt: TGCGCCAGCAGCCAAGGAATGGGGACAGGTGAGCAGTTCTTC
j_gene: TRBJ1-2; v_gene: TRBV18; d_gene: TRBD1; CDR3aa: CASSPTGFEGYTF; CDR3nt: TGTGCCAGCTCACCGACAGGGTTCGAGGGCTACACCTTC
j_gene: TRBJ2-7; v_gene: TRBV6-5; d_gene: NA; CDR3aa: CASSYSEGRGHEQYF; CDR3nt: TGTGCCAGCAGTTACTCGGAGGGGCGGGGGCACGAGCAGTACTTC
j_gene: TRBJ2-1; v_gene: TRBV19; d_gene: NA; CDR3aa: CASSPDSSSYNEQFF; CDR3nt: TGTGCCAGTAGTCCCGACAGTAGCTCCTACAATGAGCAGTTCTTC
j_gene: TRBJ2-3; v_gene: TRBV15; d_gene: NA; CDR3aa: CATSRHYTDTQYF; CDR3nt: TGTGCCACCAGCAGACACTACACAGATACGCAGTATTTT